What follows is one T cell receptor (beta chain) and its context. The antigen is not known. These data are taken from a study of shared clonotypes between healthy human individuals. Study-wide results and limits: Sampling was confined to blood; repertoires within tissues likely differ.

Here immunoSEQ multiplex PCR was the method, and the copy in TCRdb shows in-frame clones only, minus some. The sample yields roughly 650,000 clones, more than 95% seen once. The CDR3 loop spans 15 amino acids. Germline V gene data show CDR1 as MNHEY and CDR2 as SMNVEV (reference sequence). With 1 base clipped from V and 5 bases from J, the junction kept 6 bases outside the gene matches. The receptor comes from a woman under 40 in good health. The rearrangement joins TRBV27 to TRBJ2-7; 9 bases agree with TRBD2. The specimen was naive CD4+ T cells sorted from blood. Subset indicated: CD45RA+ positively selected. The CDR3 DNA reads TGTGCCAGCAGTTTATTTGGGACTAGCATCCACGAGCAGTACTTC. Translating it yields CASSLFGTSIHEQYF.